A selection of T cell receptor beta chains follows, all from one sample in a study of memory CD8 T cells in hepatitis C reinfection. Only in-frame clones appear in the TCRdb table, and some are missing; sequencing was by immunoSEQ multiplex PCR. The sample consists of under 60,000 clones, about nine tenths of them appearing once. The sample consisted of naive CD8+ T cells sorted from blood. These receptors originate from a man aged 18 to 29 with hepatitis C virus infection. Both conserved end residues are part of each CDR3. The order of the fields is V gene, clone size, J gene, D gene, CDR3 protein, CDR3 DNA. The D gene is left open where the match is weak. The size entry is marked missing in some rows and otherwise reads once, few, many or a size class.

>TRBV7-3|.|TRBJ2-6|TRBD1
CASSPDARDRDDPSGANVLTF
TGTGCCAGCAGCCCAGACGCCCGGGACAGGGACGACCCCTCTGGGGCCAACGTCCTGACTTTC
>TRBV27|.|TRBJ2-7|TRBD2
CASSALAGDSYEQYF
TGTGCCAGCAGTGCGCTAGCGGGAGACTCCTACGAGCAGTACTTC
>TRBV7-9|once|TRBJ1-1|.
CASSLRSDTEAFF
TGTGCCAGCAGCTTACGATCGGACACTGAAGCTTTCTTT
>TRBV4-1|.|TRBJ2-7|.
CASSPVGGAGYEQYF
TGCGCCAGCAGCCCAGTCGGAGGGGCTGGGTACGAGCAGTACTTC
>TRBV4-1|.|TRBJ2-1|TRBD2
CASSLLGAEPGLATTHNEQFF
TGCGCCAGCAGCCTCCTCGGAGCAGAACCGGGACTAGCGACAACCCACAATGAGCAGTTCTTC
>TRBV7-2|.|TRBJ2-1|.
CASSLDSSAEQFF
TGTGCCAGCAGCTTGGATTCTAGCGCCGAGCAGTTCTTC
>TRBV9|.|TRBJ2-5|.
CASSSQDPGTQYF
TGTGCCAGCAGCTCACAGGACCCGGGGACCCAGTACTTC
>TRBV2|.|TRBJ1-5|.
CASSETRRPQHF
TGTGCCAGCAGTGAAACTCGCCGGCCCCAGCATTTT
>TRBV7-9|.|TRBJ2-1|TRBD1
CASSHRTGLNNEQFF
TGTGCCAGCAGCCATAGGACAGGATTAAACAATGAGCAGTTCTTC
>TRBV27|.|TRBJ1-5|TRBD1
CASSPGTGGRQPQHF
TGTGCCAGCAGTCCCGGGACAGGGGGCCGTCAGCCCCAGCATTTT
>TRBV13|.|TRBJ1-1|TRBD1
CASRLGQTMEAFF
TGTGCCAGCAGATTGGGACAGACCATGGAAGCTTTCTTT
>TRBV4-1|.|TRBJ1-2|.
CASSQDPGVGIHTF
TGCGCCAGCAGCCAAGACCCCGGGGTAGGGATCCACACCTTC
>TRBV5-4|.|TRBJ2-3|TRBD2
CASSPTGLAAADTQYF
TGTGCCAGCAGCCCTACGGGACTAGCGGCGGCAGATACGCAGTATTTT
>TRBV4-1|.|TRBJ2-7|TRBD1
CASSRSTGGGYEQYF
TGCGCCAGCAGCCGGTCAACAGGGGGCGGCTACGAGCAGTACTTC
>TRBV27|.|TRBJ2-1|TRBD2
CASSRTLAGAYNEQFF
TGTGCCAGCAGCCGAACCTTAGCGGGAGCCTACAATGAGCAGTTCTTC
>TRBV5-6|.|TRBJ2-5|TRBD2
CASSLQAGEQYF
TGTGCCAGCAGCCTTCAGGCGGGGGAGCAGTACTTC
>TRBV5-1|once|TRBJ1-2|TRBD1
CASSTGDREGYGYTF
TGCGCCAGCAGCACCGGGGACAGGGAGGGCTATGGCTACACCTTC
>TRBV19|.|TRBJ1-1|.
CASSIMESEAFF
TGTGCCAGTAGTATAATGGAGAGTGAAGCTTTCTTT
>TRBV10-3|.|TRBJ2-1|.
CATTGMGSYNEQFF
TGTGCCACCACAGGGATGGGCTCCTACAATGAGCAGTTCTTC
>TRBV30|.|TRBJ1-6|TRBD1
CAWSGSGGSPLHF
TGTGCCTGGAGTGGGTCAGGGGGCTCACCCCTCCACTTT
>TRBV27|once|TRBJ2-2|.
CASSRTENTGELFF
TGTGCCAGCAGCCGAACAGAGAACACCGGGGAGCTGTTTTTT
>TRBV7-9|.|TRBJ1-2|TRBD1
CASSLGTGGFYGYTF
TGTGCCAGCAGCTTAGGCACAGGGGGGTTCTATGGCTACACCTTC
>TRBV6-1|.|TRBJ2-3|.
CASSELGADTDTQYF
TGTGCCAGCAGTGAACTGGGGGCAGACACAGATACGCAGTATTTT
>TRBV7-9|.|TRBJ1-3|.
CASSSTGAGNTIYF
TGTGCCAGCAGCTCGACAGGCGCTGGAAACACCATATATTTT
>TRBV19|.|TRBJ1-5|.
CASRAGEGQPQHF
TGTGCCAGTAGGGCAGGGGAGGGGCAGCCCCAGCATTTT
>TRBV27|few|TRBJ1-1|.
CASSSQGGWDEAFF
TGTGCCAGCAGTTCCCAGGGAGGGTGGGATGAAGCTTTCTTT
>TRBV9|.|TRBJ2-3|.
CASSVAGNTQYF
TGTGCCAGCAGCGTAGCCGGGAATACGCAGTATTTT